This TCR beta chain was retrieved from a study of blood T cell repertoires in COVID-19. Study-wide context: From T cells, B-cell-depleted T cells, or PBMCs came the material, which was cDNA or gDNA.

The germline V gene encodes CDR1 LGHDT and CDR2 YNNKEL (reference sequence). The CDR3 length is 16 residues. Trimming cost V 4 bases and J 5 bases; bases outside gene matches: 10. Authors' analysis steps: Amplification from reference gene primers served as the basis for estimated nucleated cell counts. Assay used: immunoSEQ multiplex PCR; TCRdb lists only in-frame clones, some missing. Clone size and V and J calls were adopted from that table, with D and trimming inferred from the DNA. Of some 120,000 clones listed, 85% are singletons. Sequencing was performed on peripheral blood. The chain carries TRBV3-1 (or the pseudogene TRBV3-2) and TRBJ2-5, with TRBD2 matching over 10 bases. The TCR comes from a man in his forties or fifties with acute or convalescent COVID-19. The CDR3 here is CASSRHLLAGDETQYF. CDR3 coding DNA: TGTGCCAGCAGCCGGCATCTCCTAGCGGGAGACGAGACCCAGTACTTC.